One sample yielded the 13 T cell receptor beta chains listed below, sequenced in a study of blood T cell repertoires in COVID-19. The table came from immunoSEQ multiplex PCR; TCRdb's copy has only in-frame clones and leaves some out. The data show tens of thousands of clones, 85% to 90% seen once. The sample comprised peripheral blood. Receptor source: a human donor in a cohort sampled during active COVID-19.

The chain links TRBV2 to TRBJ1-4; D unclear. This CDR3 spans 13 amino acids. Trimming removed 3 bases from V and 4 bases from J, with 6 bases in between. Per the germline V gene, CDR1 is SNHLY and CDR2 is FYNNEI. CDR3 sequence (DNA): TGTGCCAGCAGTGATAGAGTTAATGAAAAACTGTTTTTT. Its translation is CASSDRVNEKLFF.

The chain couples TRBV11-2 to TRBJ1-2; no clear D gene. The V and J ends lost 1 base and 6 bases respectively, with 15 bases between them. In germline, CDR1 is SGHAT, CDR2 FQNNGV. The CDR3 contains 15 residues. CDR3 nucleotides: TGTGCCAGCAGCTTAGGAGTCGGCGGCGCGAATGGCTACACCTTC. Translation: CASSLGVGGANGYTF.

The chain is built from TRBV7-2 and TRBJ2-1; 11 bases are shared with TRBD2. Germline loops: CDR1 SGHTA, CDR2 FQGNSA. Trimming cost V 7 bases and J 4 bases; bases outside gene matches: 9. The CDR3 is 16 amino acids. CDR3 residues: CASTLSGGAPYNEQFF. For the CDR3, the DNA is TGTGCCAGCACCCTTAGCGGGGGGGCCCCTTACAATGAGCAGTTCTTC.

The chain has TRBV24-1 and TRBJ2-7; TRBD2 matches 8 bases. Germline CDR1 KGHDR, CDR2 SFDVKD. The CDR3 covers 18 residues. V dropped 9 bases and J dropped 0; count of bases not matched to a gene: 18. For the CDR3, the DNA is TGTGCCACCTTACTTACGGGGGGGCACGGGGGGGCCTCCTACGAGCAGTACGTC. This codes for CATLLTGGHGGASYEQYV.

J is TRBJ1-4 and V is TRBV19; D is uncertain. The CDR3 has 15 residues. Per germline, CDR1 LNHDA and CDR2 SQIVND (reference sequence). Trimming left V 5 bases short and J 7 bases short, with 17 bases between. CDR3: CASSARLSFFEKLFF. CDR3 DNA sequence: TGTGCCAGTAGTGCCCGTCTATCCTTCTTTGAAAAACTGTTTTTT.

This sequence joins TRBV7-9 and TRBJ2-7, with a possible D match to TRBD1 (5 bases). The CDR3 is 14 residues long. CDR1 SEHNR and CDR2 FQNEAQ come from the germline V gene (reference sequence). V shed 7 bases and J shed 2 bases, with 15 bases lying between them. CDR3 sequence: CASITEGVTYEQYF. The CDR3 bases are TGTGCCAGCATCACCGAAGGGGTTACCTACGAGCAGTACTTC.

This clone was picked up one time. The J gene is TRBJ2-6, the V gene TRBV27, with 8 bases matching TRBD1. Germline trimming cut 6 bases from V and 0 bases from J; bases unmatched to any gene: 13. Looked up from germline, CDR1 is MNHEY and CDR2 is SMNVEV (reference sequence). This CDR3 contains 19 residues. The CDR3 DNA sequence: TGTGCCAGCAGCTTCAAACCCGGGACAGGAGTCTCTGGGGCCAACGTCCTGACTTTC. This gives the protein CASSFKPGTGVSGANVLTF. The entire variable domain, with the rest obtained from reference TRBV27 and TRBJ2-6, is as follows: EAQVTQNPRYLITVTGKKLTVTCSQNMNHEYMSWYRQDPGLGLRQIYYSMNVEVTDKGDVPEGYKVSRKEKRNFPLILESPSPNQTSLYFCASSFKPGTGVSGANVLTFGAGSRLTVL.

The CDR3 DNA is TGTGCCAGCAGTAGGACTAGCGGTGAAGAGCAGTTCTTC. This sequence encodes CASSRTSGEEQFF. The V and J genes are TRBV9 and TRBJ2-1; 10 bases agree with TRBD2. The germline gives CDR1 SGDLS, CDR2 YYNGEE. The CDR3 runs to 13 residues. V shed 5 bases and J 10 bases; nucleotides not matched to a gene: 6. The full variable domain, with the rest looked up from reference TRBV9 and TRBJ2-1, is DSGVTQTPKHLITATGQRVTLRCSPRSGDLSVYWYQQSLDQGLQFLIQYYNGEERAKGNILERFSAQQFPDLHSELNLSSLELGDSALYFCASSRTSGEEQFFGPGTRLTVL.

The chain employs TRBV24-1 and TRBJ2-1, with D perhaps matching TRBD2 (6 bases). The CDR3 has 12 amino acids. Trimming removed 5 bases at V and 6 bases at J, with 7 bases between. In germline, CDR1 is KGHDR, CDR2 SFDVKD. Here the CDR3 reads CATSVAVNEQFF. CDR3 DNA sequence: TGTGCCACCAGTGTAGCGGTCAATGAGCAGTTCTTC.

This chain connects TRBV15 to TRBJ1-5; 10 bases are shared with TRBD1. The CDR3 covers 21 residues. V was pared by 5 bases and J by 0 bases, with 19 bases of the junction left unmatched. Per germline, CDR1 LNHNV and CDR2 YYDKDF (reference sequence). This CDR3 is CATSHLGARDRGLSSNQPQHF. The CDR3 DNA sequence: TGTGCCACCAGCCACCTGGGGGCCCGGGACAGGGGTCTGAGTAGCAATCAGCCCCAGCATTTT.

The chain employs TRBV25-1 and TRBJ2-1, with D possibly matching TRBD2 (5 bases). This CDR3 comprises 13 residues. CDR1 is MGHDK, CDR2 SYGVNS, per germline. V lost 8 bases to trimming and J lost 0 bases, with 8 bases between them. CDR3 sequence reads: CASGRGSYNEQFF. In nucleotides, the CDR3 is TGTGCCAGCGGCCGGGGCTCCTACAATGAGCAGTTCTTC.

This chain links TRBV9 with TRBJ2-3; tentatively, D is TRBD1 (5 bases). V lost 0 bases to trimming and J lost 6 bases, with 11 bases between them. The CDR3 extends over 14 amino acids. CDR1 and CDR2 (germline): SGDLS, YYNGEE. CDR3 in amino acids: CASSVDRGWDTQYF. CDR3 DNA sequence: TGTGCCAGCAGCGTAGATAGGGGTTGGGATACGCAGTATTTT.

The chain is built from TRBV5-5 and TRBJ1-1, with 11 bases aligning to TRBD1. V dropped 4 bases and J dropped 7; count of bases not matched to a gene: 3. Germline V gene sequence: CDR1 SGHKS, CDR2 YYEKEE (reference sequence). This CDR3 comprises 13 residues. The CDR3 DNA reads as TGTGCCAGCAGCGTCGGGACAGGGGGTGAAGCTTTCTTT. This sequence encodes CASSVGTGGEAFF.